This TCR beta chain was identified in a study of blood T cell repertoires in COVID-19 (TCRdb year 2020). Regarding the complete study: Samples from collaborators originated in the United States, Italy and Spain and spanned both the acute and convalescent phases of COVID-19. The repertoires were released in a freely available public database meant as a resource for research on the immune response to SARS-CoV-2. The dataset comprised deeply sampled blood TCRbeta repertoires from subjects exposed to, actively infected with, or recovered from COVID-19. The prospective study material was composed of cDNA or gDNA derived from T cells, B-cell-depleted T cells, or PBMCs. Samples came from the ongoing ImmuneRACE study (first 160 participants) plus 1,254 subjects from 6 global collaborators. Where HLA class I and class II types were available, the types were taken from metadata supplied by the sample provider, not from assay-based typing. The sample metadata nearly always contained a de-identified subject ID, COVID-19 status, age in years and sex. What the study reported, not specific to this receptor: The amount of clinical and demographic metadata varied by source and participant and was provided uncurated.

In the prospective study, participants were roughly 18 to 100 years old, resided in around 25 geographic areas of the United States, and were enrolled through a virtual design. Cohort assignment in the prospective study relied on participant-reported clinical history from a screening survey and a study questionnaire. Recovered participants in ImmuneRACE Cohort 3 were defined as having two consecutive negative NP/OP PCR tests, clearance from a healthcare professional, or resolution of symptoms. Mobile phlebotomists in the prospective study collected whole blood, serum and a nasopharyngeal or oropharyngeal swab from every participant. Additional blood draws and questionnaires over an approximately two-month period could optionally be provided by prospective study participants. Before DNA extraction, blood samples from the prospective study were shipped at room temperature or frozen. V trim: 6 bases; J trim: 5 bases; unmatched bases: 2. The germline V gene specifies LGHNT as CDR1 and FRNRAP as CDR2. Inclusive of the bounding cysteine and phenylalanine, the CDR3 is 13 residues long. Only the CDR3 DNA stays, 39 bases, in frame from base 1.

The table lists this clone with a count of one. It has no known antigen specificity. No clone much larger than this one lies a single base away; base qualities are absent. TCRbeta CDR3 regions were amplified from genomic DNA by means of the immunoSEQ Assay, a bias-controlled multiplex PCR. Turning to the authors' computational methods: Within the assay, amplification of reference gene primers was used to estimate how many nucleated cells each sample contained. To quantify the absolute abundance of each unique TCRbeta CDR3 rearrangement, sequence reads were collapsed and filtered. For each sample, productive Simpson clonality was calculated as the square root of Simpson's diversity index over productive rearrangements. TCRdb carries this immuneACCESS record with in-frame sequences only. Its versions omit some clonotypes, under half of them owing to an unresolved V gene in the studies checked, with the rest unexplained. V and J calls plus clone size are reproduced from that table; the DNA served to infer D and trimming. This sample lists 430,000 or so clones; around 89% were detected once. The ten largest clonotypes hold about 2% of the sample.

The TCR originated in a woman in her 40s who had recovered from COVID-19. Sample: PBMCs or T cells enriched from blood (not recorded which). The chain links TRBV12-5 with TRBJ1-3; TRBD1 fits 9 bases in the junction. The DNA sequence is as follows: TGTGCTAGTGGGGGACAGGGAAGAAACACCATATATTTT. It specifies CASGGQGRNTIYF.